Following are 21 T cell receptor beta chains from one sample sequenced in a study of early stage breast cancer tumors. Assay used: immunoSEQ multiplex PCR; TCRdb lists only in-frame clones, some missing. The sample lists about 36,000 clones; approximately 74% were seen once. Sequenced material: blood. All receptors come from a person aged 55-75 years with breast cancer.

The chain is built from TRBV25-1 and TRBJ1-2, with D possibly TRBD1 on 6 matching bases. This CDR3 is built from 15 residues. Germline V gene sequence: CDR1 MGHDK, CDR2 SYGVNS. The germline V and J ends were trimmed by 3 bases and 10 bases, with 21 bases remaining between them. The CDR3 reads CASSESPTGHMVYTF. The CDR3 DNA is TGTGCCAGCAGTGAGTCGCCTACAGGGCACATGGTCTACACCTTC.

This clone ranks as medium-sized. This sequence joins TRBV15 and TRBJ2-2; D possibly corresponds to TRBD2 (5 bases). Trimming pared 0 bases from V and 5 bases from J, leaving 7 bases between. The CDR3 is 14 amino acids. CDR1 and CDR2 (germline): LNHNV, YYDKDF (reference sequence). This chain's CDR3 is CATSRDRETGELFF. The CDR3 DNA sequence: TGTGCCACCAGCAGAGATCGGGAAACCGGGGAGCTGTTTTTT.

In its sample, this clone was seen a few times. The chain's CDR3 is CALRKEEESPLHF. CDR3 bases: TGTGCCTTGCGGAAGGAGGAGGAGTCACCCCTCCACTTT. V gene TRBV30 combines with J gene TRBJ1-6, with D hard to call. This CDR3 has 13 residues. V was shortened by 7 bases and J by 10 bases, with 17 bases between the two germline ends. Per germline, CDR1 GTSNPN and CDR2 SVGIG (reference sequence).

V gene TRBV9 combines with J gene TRBJ1-1, with D perhaps matching TRBD1 (6 bases). The CDR3 has 15 residues. The ends were cut back, 3 bases at V and 1 base at J, with 13 bases in the middle. Germline-derived CDR1 and CDR2 are SGDLS and YYNGEE. This CDR3 reads CASSDPGTKNTEAFF. As DNA, the CDR3 is TGTGCCAGCAGCGATCCCGGGACAAAGAACACTGAAGCTTTCTTT. The complete variable domain, with remaining parts taken from reference TRBV9 and TRBJ1-1, reads DSGVTQTPKHLITATGQRVTLRCSPRSGDLSVYWYQQSLDQGLQFLIQYYNGEERAKGNILERFSAQQFPDLHSELNLSSLELGDSALYFCASSDPGTKNTEAFFGQGTRLTVV.

The V call is TRBV28, the J call TRBJ2-7; the match to TRBD1 covers 7 bases. J gave up 3 bases and V 6 bases, and 5 bases lay outside the gene matches. This CDR3 is built from 13 residues. The V gene's germline CDR1 is MDHEN and CDR2 SYDVKM. CDR3 DNA: TGTGCCAGCAGACGGACAGGCTACTACGAGCAGTACTTC. Its protein is CASRRTGYYEQYF.

The V and J genes are TRBV4-1 and TRBJ2-1; D call uncertain. Germline V gene sequence: CDR1 MGHRA, CDR2 YSYEKL. The CDR3 spans 14 residues. V gave up 0 bases and J gave up 6 bases, with 9 bases separating them. The DNA for the CDR3 is TGCGCCAGCAGCCAAGAAGAGAATATCAATGAGCAGTTCTTC. Amino acid sequence: CASSQEENINEQFF.

In its sample, this clone was seen a few times. V usage is TRBV7-2 and J usage is TRBJ2-1, with D possibly TRBD1 on 6 matching bases. CDR3 length: 15 amino acids. Germline CDR1 and CDR2: SGHTA and FQGNSA. Trimming pared 7 bases from V and 9 bases from J, leaving 22 bases between. In DNA form, the CDR3 reads TGTGCCAGCAAGCGGCTAGCCCAGGGGATTGGTGAGCAGTTCTTC. Encoded protein: CASKRLAQGIGEQFF.

The gene calls are TRBV19 and TRBJ2-5, with 10 bases fitting TRBD1. Germline trimming cut 5 bases from V and 7 bases from J; bases unmatched to any gene: 10. This CDR3 has 15 amino acids. Looked up from germline, CDR1 is LNHDA and CDR2 is SQIVND (reference sequence). CDR3 DNA sequence: TGTGCCAGTAGTCCGACAGGGGGCGCGTTTGGGACCCAGTACTTC. Protein: CASSPTGGAFGTQYF.

In this sample, this clone turned up a few times. The chain combines TRBV27 with TRBJ1-2; no firm D call. The CDR3 is 15 residues long. The V gene's germline CDR1 is MNHEY and CDR2 SMNVEV (reference sequence). Trimming removed 5 bases from V and 3 bases from J, with 16 bases in between. The CDR3 reads CASSPRRGRDYGYTF. The DNA for the CDR3 is TGTGCCAGCAGTCCTCGAAGAGGGCGAGACTATGGCTACACCTTC.

The chain couples TRBV18 to TRBJ2-7; no firm D call. V dropped 6 bases and J dropped 0 bases, with 6 bases sitting between them. The CDR3 runs 12 residues. The germline CDR1 and CDR2 sequences are KGHSH and LQKENI. The CDR3 DNA reads TGTGCCAGCTCCCGAAGCTCCTACGAGCAGTACTTC. Protein product: CASSRSSYEQYF.

V is TRBV11-3 and J is TRBJ2-1, with D unclear. V was shortened by 5 bases and J by 5 bases, with 13 bases between the two germline ends. Germline lookup yields CDR1 SGHNT and CDR2 YENEEA. This CDR3 comprises 14 residues. The CDR3 loop is CASSRIGRDNEQFF. The CDR3 DNA reads as TGTGCCAGCAGCAGAATCGGACGAGACAATGAGCAGTTCTTC.

The CDR3 DNA reads as TGTGCCAGCAGCCAAGACGACAGACCAAGGGGCAAAAACATTCAGTACTTC. Translation gives CASSQDDRPRGKNIQYF. The V and J genes are TRBV14 and TRBJ2-4; tentatively, D is TRBD1 (5 bases). Germline CDR1 SGHDN, CDR2 FVKESK. The CDR3 has 17 residues. V dropped 0 bases and J dropped 3 bases, with 15 bases sitting between them.

CDR3 sequence: CASSDSYEQYF. In DNA, the CDR3 is TGTGCCAGCAGTGATTCTTACGAGCAGTACTTC. J is TRBJ2-7 and V is TRBV6-1; D is ambiguous. The CDR3 consists of 11 residues. The ends were cut back, 3 bases at V and 4 bases at J, with 4 bases in the middle. CDR1 and CDR2 from the germline V gene are MNHNS and SASEGT.

The genes are TRBV28 and TRBJ1-1; D is perhaps TRBD1 (5 bases). V lost 5 bases and J lost 0, with 13 bases in between. The CDR3 runs 15 residues. CDR1 is MDHEN and CDR2 is SYDVKM in the germline V gene. For the CDR3, the DNA is TGTGCCAGCAGTCCCCCGGGGGAGATGAACACTGAAGCTTTCTTT. This gives the protein CASSPPGEMNTEAFF.

The chain couples TRBV5-4 to TRBJ2-3, with 10 bases identical to TRBD1. Looked up from germline, CDR1 is SGHNT and CDR2 is YYREEE (reference sequence). V shed 0 bases, J shed 5 bases, and the junction held 3 bases outside the gene matches. This CDR3 has 15 amino acids. The CDR3 here is CASSLDGTGVDTQYF. The CDR3 nucleotides are TGTGCCAGCAGCTTGGATGGGACAGGGGTAGATACGCAGTATTTT.

The V and J genes are TRBV4-1 and TRBJ2-1; D remains unclear. This CDR3 is 15 amino acids long. In germline, CDR1 is MGHRA, CDR2 YSYEKL. V gave up 1 base and J gave up 7 bases, with 14 bases separating them. CDR3 in DNA: TGCGCCAGCAGCCAAGGTTTGACGGTTATTAATGAGCAGTTCTTC. This codes for CASSQGLTVINEQFF.

This clone occurred a few times. The rearrangement joins TRBV4-2 to TRBJ1-4, with D hard to call. Germline loops: CDR1 LGHNA, CDR2 YNFKEQ. The V end was cut by 8 bases, the J end by 8 bases, with 12 bases between. The CDR3 extends over 12 amino acids. CDR3 loop: CASSLLGEKLFF. CDR3 coding DNA: TGTGCCAGCTCCCTCCTCGGGGAAAAACTGTTTTTT.

This clone was counted only a few times. The V gene is TRBV6-1, the J gene TRBJ2-1; no clear D. V shed 8 bases and J shed 6 bases, with 11 bases lying between them. The CDR3 length is 12 residues. The germline CDR1 and CDR2 sequences are MNHNS and SASEGT. The CDR3: CASRRDFNEQFF. CDR3 in DNA: TGTGCCAGCCGCCGCGATTTCAATGAGCAGTTCTTC.

The rearrangement joins TRBV19 to TRBJ2-7; D is unresolved. CDR1 and CDR2 (germline): LNHDA, SQIVND (reference sequence). Trimming removed 3 bases from V and 3 bases from J, with 12 bases in between. The CDR3 is 14 amino acids. The CDR3 sequence: CASSIMGRNYEQYF. CDR3 DNA: TGTGCCAGTAGTATTATGGGCCGGAACTACGAGCAGTACTTC.

The V and J genes are TRBV15 and TRBJ2-7; a weak D match, TRBD2 (6 bases). V was pared by 0 bases and J by 5 bases, with 8 bases between. This CDR3 has 13 amino acids. Germline CDR1 reads LNHNV; CDR2 reads YYDKDF (reference sequence). The CDR3 spells CATSRDPGDEQYF. In DNA form, the CDR3 reads TGTGCCACCAGCAGAGATCCGGGGGACGAGCAGTACTTC.

This chain joins TRBV7-2 and TRBJ1-2; a possible D gene is TRBD1 (5 bases). Per germline, CDR1 SGHTA and CDR2 FQGNSA. V was clipped by 0 bases and J by 4 bases, with 9 bases between them. This CDR3 contains 14 residues. As DNA, the CDR3 is TGTGCCAGCAGCTTAGCCCAGGGAAGCTATGGCTACACCTTC. It codes for CASSLAQGSYGYTF.